This entry is about one TCR beta chain. What it binds is unknown. This CDR3 has 11 residues. CDR1 MDHEN and CDR2 SYDVKM come from the germline V gene. With 7 bases removed from V and 4 bases from J, the gap between germline ends came to 7 bases. The data originate from a study of cytomegalovirus exposure and HLA in healthy donors. General study findings and limits: The authors listed approximately 150 TCR beta chains as cytomegalovirus-associated.

Clones were sequenced by immunoSEQ multiplex PCR, and TCRdb holds only the in-frame ones, with some missing. The sample holds 100,000 or so clones, approximately 86% seen once. The receptor was derived from a woman younger than 30 in good health and CMV-seropositive. The sequencing sample was made of PBMCs. This chain joins TRBV28 and TRBJ1-2; no clear D. The CDR3 DNA reads as TGTGCCAGCAATAGAGCCTATGGCTACACCTTC. As protein: CASNRAYGYTF.